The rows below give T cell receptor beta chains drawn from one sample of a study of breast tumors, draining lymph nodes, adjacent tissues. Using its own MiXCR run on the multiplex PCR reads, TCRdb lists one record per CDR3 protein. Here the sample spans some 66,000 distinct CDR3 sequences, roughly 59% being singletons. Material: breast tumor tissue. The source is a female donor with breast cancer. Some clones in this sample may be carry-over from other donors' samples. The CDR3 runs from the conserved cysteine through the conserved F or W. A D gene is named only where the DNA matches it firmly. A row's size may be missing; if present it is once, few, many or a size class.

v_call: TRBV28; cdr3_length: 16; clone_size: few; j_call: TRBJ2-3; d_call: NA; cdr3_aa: CASSLVGATRADTQYF; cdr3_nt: TGTGCCAGCAGTTTAGTGGGGGCTACACGTGCAGATACGCAGTATTTT
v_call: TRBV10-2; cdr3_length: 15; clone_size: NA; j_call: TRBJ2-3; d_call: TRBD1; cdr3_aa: CASSESGQGTDTQYF; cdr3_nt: TGCGCCAGCAGTGAGTCAGGACAGGGAACAGATACGCAGTATTTT
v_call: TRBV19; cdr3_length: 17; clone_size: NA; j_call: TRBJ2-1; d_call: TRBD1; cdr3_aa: CASSSDRAVSSYNEQFF; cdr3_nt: TGTGCCAGTAGTTCCGACAGGGCAGTGAGCTCCTACAATGAGCAGTTCTTC
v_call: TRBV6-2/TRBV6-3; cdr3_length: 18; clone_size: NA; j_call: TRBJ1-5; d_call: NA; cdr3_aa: CASSYKQGQTTNNQPQHF; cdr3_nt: TGTGCCAGCAGTTATAAGCAGGGACAAACCACCAACAATCAGCCCCAGCATTTT
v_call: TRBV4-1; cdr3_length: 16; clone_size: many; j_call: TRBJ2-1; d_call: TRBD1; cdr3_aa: CASSQDWTGSYNEQFF; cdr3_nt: TGCGCCAGCAGCCAAGATTGGACAGGGTCCTACAATGAGCAGTTCTTC
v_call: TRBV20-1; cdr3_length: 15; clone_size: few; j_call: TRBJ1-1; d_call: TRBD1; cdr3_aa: CSAEPFGGGDAEAFF; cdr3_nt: TGCAGTGCTGAGCCTTTCGGAGGGGGCGACGCTGAAGCTTTCTTT
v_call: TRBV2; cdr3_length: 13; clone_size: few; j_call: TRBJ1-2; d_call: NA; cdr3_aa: CASSEQELDGYTF; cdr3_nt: TGTGCCAGCAGTGAACAAGAGCTGGATGGCTACACCTTC
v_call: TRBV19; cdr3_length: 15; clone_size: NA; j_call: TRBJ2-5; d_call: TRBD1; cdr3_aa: CASSFDGTGGETQYF; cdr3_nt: TGTGCCAGTAGTTTTGACGGGACAGGTGGAGAGACCCAGTACTTC
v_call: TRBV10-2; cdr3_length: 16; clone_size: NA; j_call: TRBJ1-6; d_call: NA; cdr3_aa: CASSGGVRDANSPLHF; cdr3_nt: TGCGCCAGCAGTGGAGGGGTAAGAGATGCTAATTCACCCCTCCACTTT
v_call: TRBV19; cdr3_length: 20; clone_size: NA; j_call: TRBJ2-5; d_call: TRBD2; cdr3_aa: CASTAPGLAGVTAGRGTQYF; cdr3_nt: TGTGCCAGTACCGCCCCGGGACTAGCGGGCGTAACCGCCGGACGGGGGACCCAGTACTTC
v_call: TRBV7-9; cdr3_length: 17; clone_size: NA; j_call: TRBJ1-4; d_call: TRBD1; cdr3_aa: CASSPRAGGGLGEKLFF; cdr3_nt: TGCGCCAGCAGCCCTAGGGCAGGGGGGGGACTTGGGGAAAAACTGTTTTTT
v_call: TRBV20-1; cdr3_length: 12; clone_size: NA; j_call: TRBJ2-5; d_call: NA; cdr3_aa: CSVTGGEETQYF; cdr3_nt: TGCAGTGTAACAGGAGGGGAAGAGACCCAGTACTTC
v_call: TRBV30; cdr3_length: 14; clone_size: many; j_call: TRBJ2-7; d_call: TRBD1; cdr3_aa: CAWSSGQGAREQYF; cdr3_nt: TGTGCCTGGAGTAGTGGCCAGGGGGCGAGAGAGCAGTACTTC
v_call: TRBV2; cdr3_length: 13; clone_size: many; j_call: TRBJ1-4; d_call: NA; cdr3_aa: CASSGGLGEKLFF; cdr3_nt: TGTGCCAGCAGTGGGGGTCTGGGTGAAAAACTGTTTTTT
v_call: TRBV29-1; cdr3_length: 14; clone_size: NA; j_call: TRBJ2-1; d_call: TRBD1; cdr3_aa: CSVWVGQGAAEQFF; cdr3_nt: TGCAGCGTTTGGGTGGGACAGGGGGCTGCTGAGCAGTTCTTC
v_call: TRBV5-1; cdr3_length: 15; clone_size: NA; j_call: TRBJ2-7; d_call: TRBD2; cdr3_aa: CASSLSSGDYCEQYF; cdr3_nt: TGCGCCAGCAGCTTGTCTAGCGGGGACTACTGCGAGCAGTACTTC
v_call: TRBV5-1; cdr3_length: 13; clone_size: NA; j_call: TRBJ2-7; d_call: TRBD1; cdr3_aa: CASSRDSGVEQYF; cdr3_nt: TGCGCCAGCAGCCGGGACAGTGGAGTCGAGCAGTACTTC
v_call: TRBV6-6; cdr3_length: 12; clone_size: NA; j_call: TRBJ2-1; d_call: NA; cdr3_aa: CASSYTRDEQFF; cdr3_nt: TGTGCCAGCAGTTACACCAGGGATGAGCAGTTCTTC
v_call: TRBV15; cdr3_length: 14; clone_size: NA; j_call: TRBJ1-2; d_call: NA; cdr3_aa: CATSRVTGFYGYTF; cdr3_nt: TGTGCCACCAGCAGAGTAACAGGCTTCTATGGCTACACCTTC
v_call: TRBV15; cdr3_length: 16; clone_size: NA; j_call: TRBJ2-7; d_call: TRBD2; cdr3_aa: CATSRGTSGGAYEQYF; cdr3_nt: TGTGCCACCAGCAGAGGGACTAGCGGGGGGGCCTACGAGCAGTACTTC
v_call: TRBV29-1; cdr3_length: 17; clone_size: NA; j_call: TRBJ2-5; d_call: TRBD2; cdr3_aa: CSVLPYEGLEGPETQYF; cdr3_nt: TGCAGCGTTCTGCCCTATGAAGGACTAGAAGGTCCTGAGACCCAGTACTTC
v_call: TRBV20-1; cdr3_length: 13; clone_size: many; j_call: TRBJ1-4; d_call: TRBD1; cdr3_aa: CSARVGDSEKLFF; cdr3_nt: TGCAGTGCTAGAGTTGGGGACAGTGAAAAACTGTTTTTT